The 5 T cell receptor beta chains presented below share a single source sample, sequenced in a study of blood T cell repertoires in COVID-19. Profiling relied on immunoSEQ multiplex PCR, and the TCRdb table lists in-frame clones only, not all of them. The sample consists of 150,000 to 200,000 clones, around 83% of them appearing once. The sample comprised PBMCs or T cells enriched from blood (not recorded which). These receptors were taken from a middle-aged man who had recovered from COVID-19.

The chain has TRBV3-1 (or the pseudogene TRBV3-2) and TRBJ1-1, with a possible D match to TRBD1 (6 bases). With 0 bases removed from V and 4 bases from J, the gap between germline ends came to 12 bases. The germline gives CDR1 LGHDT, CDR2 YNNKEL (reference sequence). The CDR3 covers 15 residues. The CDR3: CASSQDPTRGTEAFF. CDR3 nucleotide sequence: TGTGCCAGCAGCCAAGACCCGACCAGGGGCACTGAAGCTTTCTTT.

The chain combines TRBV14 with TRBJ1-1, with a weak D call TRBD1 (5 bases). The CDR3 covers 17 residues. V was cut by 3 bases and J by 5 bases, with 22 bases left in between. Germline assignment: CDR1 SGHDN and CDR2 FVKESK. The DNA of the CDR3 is TGTGCCAGCAGCCAGGATCCCCGGGGAGGGGAGGGGACTGAAGCTTTCTTT. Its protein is CASSQDPRGGEGTEAFF.

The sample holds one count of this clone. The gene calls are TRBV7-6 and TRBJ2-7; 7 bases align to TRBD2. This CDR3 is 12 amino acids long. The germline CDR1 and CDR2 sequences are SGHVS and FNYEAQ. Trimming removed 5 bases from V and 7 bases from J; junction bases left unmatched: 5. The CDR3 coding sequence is TGTGCCAGCAGCCAGGGAGGGCGGGAGCAGTACTTC. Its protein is CASSQGGREQYF.

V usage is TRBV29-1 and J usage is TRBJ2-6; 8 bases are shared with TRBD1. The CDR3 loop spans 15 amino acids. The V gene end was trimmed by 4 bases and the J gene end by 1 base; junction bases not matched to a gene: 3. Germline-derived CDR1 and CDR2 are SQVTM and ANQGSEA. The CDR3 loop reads CSVGTGLSGANVLTF. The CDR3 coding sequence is TGCAGCGTTGGGACAGGGCTTTCTGGGGCCAACGTCCTGACTTTC.

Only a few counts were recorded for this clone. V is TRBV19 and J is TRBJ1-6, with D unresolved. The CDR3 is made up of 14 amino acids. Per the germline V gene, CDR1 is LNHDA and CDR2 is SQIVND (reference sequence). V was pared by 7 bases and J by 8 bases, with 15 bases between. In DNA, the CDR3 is TGTGCCAGTAACGAAGCGGCCCCTCATTCACCCCTCCACTTT. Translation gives CASNEAAPHSPLHF. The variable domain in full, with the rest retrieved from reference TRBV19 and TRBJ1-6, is DGGITQSPKYLFRKEGQNVTLSCEQNLNHDAMYWYRQDPGQGLRLIYYSQIVNDFQKGDIAEGYSVSREKKESFPLTVTSAQKNPTAFYLCASNEAAPHSPLHFGNGTRLTVT.